The next 16 T cell receptor beta chains were all read from a single sample in a study of CD8 T cells in ankylosing spondylitis. One entry per CDR3 protein, called by TCRdb with MiXCR from the 5' RACE reads. The sample has about 280,000 distinct CDR3 sequences, around 19% seen once. Sequencing was performed on blood, either unsorted or a sorted T cell fraction (not recorded which). Source of these receptors: a male donor with ankylosing spondylitis or in good health (not recorded which).

This clonotype has a single count. The V and J genes are TRBV7-9 and TRBJ1-1; possible D gene TRBD1, 5 bases. The ends were cut back, 4 bases at V and 5 bases at J, with 20 bases in the middle. This CDR3 is built from 16 residues. The germline gives CDR1 SEHNR, CDR2 FQNEAQ (reference sequence). DNA for the CDR3: TGTGCCAGCAGCTCCCCCGGGACTTCGGCGGGGACTGAAGCTTTCTTT. This gives the protein CASSSPGTSAGTEAFF. The whole variable domain, filled in from reference TRBV7-9 and TRBJ1-1, reads DTGVSQNPRHKITKRGQNVTFRCDPISEHNRLYWYRQTLGQGPEFLTYFQNEAQLEKSRLLSDRFSAERPKGSFSTLEIQRTEQGDSAMYLCASSSPGTSAGTEAFFGQGTRLTVV.

This clonotype was picked up a small number of times. The V call is TRBV3-1, the J call TRBJ1-4; tentatively, D is TRBD1 (5 bases). In germline, CDR1 is LGHDT, CDR2 YNNKEL (reference sequence). V lost 1 base to trimming and J lost 3 bases, with 6 bases between them. The CDR3 runs 14 residues. CDR3 residues: CASSQVGANEKLFF. The CDR3 nucleotides are TGTGCCAGCAGCCAAGTAGGGGCTAATGAAAAACTGTTTTTT.

Ten or more counts support this clonotype. This chain connects TRBV7-6 to TRBJ1-4; maybe TRBD1 (5 bases). This CDR3 comprises 15 residues. CDR1 and CDR2 (germline): SGHVS, FNYEAQ. The germline V and J ends were trimmed by 5 bases and 0 bases, with 10 bases remaining between them. Here the CDR3 DNA reads TGTGCCAGCAGCCTAACAGGAACAACTAATGAAAAACTGTTTTTT. This gives the protein CASSLTGTTNEKLFF.

A few counts support this clonotype. The J gene is TRBJ1-4, the V gene TRBV28, with D hard to call. V was shortened by 3 bases and J by 3 bases, with 8 bases between the two germline ends. Germline V gene lookup returns CDR1 MDHEN and CDR2 SYDVKM. The CDR3 totals 14 residues. Here the CDR3 DNA reads TGTGCCAGCAGTTTGCGGTGGTCTAATGAAAAACTGTTTTTT. Protein: CASSLRWSNEKLFF.

The chain recombines TRBV20-1 with TRBJ2-3, with TRBD1 identical over 9 bases. CDR3 length equals 14 residues. The V segment lost 8 bases and the J segment 2 bases; nucleotides outside the gene matches: 8. Germline V gives CDR1 DFQATT, CDR2 SNEGSKA (reference sequence). The CDR3 loop is CSPIDRGNTDTQYF. For the CDR3, the DNA is TGCAGTCCAATCGACAGGGGGAACACAGATACGCAGTATTTT.

The rearrangement joins TRBV5-1 to TRBJ2-5; D may be TRBD2 (6 bases). V was clipped by 1 base and J by 3 bases, with 10 bases between them. CDR1 and CDR2 (germline): SGHRS, YFSETQ. The length of the CDR3 is 14 residues. The CDR3 DNA follows: TGCGCCAGCAGCTTGTCTCCGGGAGAAGAGACCCAGTACTTC. This encodes CASSLSPGEETQYF. Complete variable domain (other parts from reference TRBV5-1 and TRBJ2-5): KAGVTQTPRYLIKTRGQQVTLSCSPISGHRSVSWYQQTPGQGLQFLFEYFSETQRNKGNFPGRFSGRQFSNSRSEMNVSTLELGDSALYLCASSLSPGEETQYFGPGTRLLVL.

The genes are TRBV7-3 and TRBJ2-1; 9 bases are shared with TRBD2. Unmatched junction bases numbered 15, after V lost 0 bases and J lost 12 bases. The CDR3 has 17 amino acids. From germline, CDR1 is SGHTA and CDR2 FQGTGA. The CDR3 protein is CASSLTGGGGRAKGQFF. As DNA, the CDR3 is TGTGCCAGCAGCTTAACGGGGGGTGGCGGGAGGGCCAAAGGGCAGTTCTTC.

This chain connects TRBV27 to TRBJ2-4, with TRBD1 as a possible D gene (6 bases). Deletions cut 5 bases from V and 1 base from J, with 12 bases between. Germline CDR1 and CDR2: MNHEY and SMNVEV (reference sequence). The CDR3 loop spans 15 amino acids. This CDR3 is CASSPRGQAKNIQYF. As DNA, the CDR3 is TGTGCCAGCAGTCCCAGGGGCCAGGCCAAAAACATTCAGTACTTC.

This sequence joins TRBV3-1 and TRBJ1-2; possibly TRBD1 for D (6 bases). The germline V gene encodes CDR1 LGHDT and CDR2 YNNKEL (reference sequence). Deletions cut 2 bases from V and 4 bases from J, with 14 bases between. CDR3 length: 15 residues. CDR3 region: CASSQNRALGYGYTF. DNA for the CDR3: TGTGCCAGCAGCCAAAACAGGGCTCTTGGCTATGGCTACACCTTC.

The chain has TRBV7-2 and TRBJ2-3, with D possibly matching TRBD1 (5 bases). From germline, CDR1 is SGHTA and CDR2 FQGNSA. The germline V and J ends were trimmed by 1 base and 8 bases, with 22 bases remaining between them. This CDR3 is 17 amino acids long. The CDR3 loop reads CASSLGSPTATMVTQYF. The CDR3 coding sequence is TGTGCCAGCAGCTTAGGTTCCCCGACAGCCACAATGGTTACGCAGTATTTT. Full variable domain (outside the CDR3, taken from reference TRBV7-2 and TRBJ2-3): GAGVSQSPSNKVTEKGKDVELRCDPISGHTALYWYRQSLGQGLEFLIYFQGNSAPDKSGLPSDRFSAERTGGSVSTLTIQRTQQEDSAVYLCASSLGSPTATMVTQYFGPGTRLTVL.

This chain uses TRBV7-6 with TRBJ2-2; D assignment may be TRBD1 or TRBD2 (5 bases each). V dropped 0 bases and J dropped 0 bases, with 11 bases sitting between them. Germline CDR1 SGHVS, CDR2 FNYEAQ. The CDR3 consists of 17 residues. DNA for the CDR3: TGTGCCAGCAGCTTAGCGCACGGGGCCGCGAACACCGGGGAGCTGTTTTTT. Translating it yields CASSLAHGAANTGELFF.

In its sample, this clonotype was seen many times. V is TRBV5-6 and J is TRBJ1-2; tentative D call: TRBD1 (6 bases). CDR3 length: 15 residues. CDR1 and CDR2 from the germline V gene are SGHDT and YYEEEE. V dropped 1 base and J dropped 0 bases, with 10 bases sitting between them. Written as DNA, the CDR3 is TGTGCCAGCAGCTTGTGGGACAAGGCTAACTATGGCTACACCTTC. Its protein is CASSLWDKANYGYTF.

The chain uses TRBV10-3 and TRBJ2-3; 9 bases fit TRBD2. The CDR3 covers 15 residues. J lost 1 base, V lost 4 bases, and 3 bases had no gene match. CDR1 is ENHRY, CDR2 SYGVKD, per germline. CDR3 sequence (DNA): TGTGCCATCAGTGTTCAGCGGGGGGGCACAGATACGCAGTATTTT. Its translation is CAISVQRGGTDTQYF.

This clonotype occurred a few times. V usage is TRBV29-1 and J usage is TRBJ1-2; D remains unclear. Trimming stripped 7 bases from V and 3 bases from J, with 15 bases between. Germline-derived CDR1 and CDR2 are SQVTM and ANQGSEA. The CDR3 is 13 residues long. The CDR3 DNA sequence: TGCAGCGCCGGACGGCCATGGGACTATGGCTACACCTTC. It encodes CSAGRPWDYGYTF.

This clonotype showed up many times. The CDR3 spells CASSLPLTGKGDTQYF. The CDR3 nucleotides read TGCGCCAGCAGCCTTCCCCTTACAGGGAAGGGGGATACGCAGTATTTT. This rearrangement joins TRBV5-1 to TRBJ2-3; possible D gene TRBD1, 6 bases. This CDR3 has 16 amino acids. With 4 bases removed from V and 6 bases from J, the gap between germline ends came to 21 bases. Per the germline V gene, CDR1 is SGHRS and CDR2 is YFSETQ.

In its sample, this clonotype was seen a few times. The chain combines TRBV28 with TRBJ2-3; D call uncertain. This CDR3 region has 15 residues. CDR1 is MDHEN and CDR2 is SYDVKM in the germline V gene. The V and J ends lost 2 bases and 2 bases respectively, with 11 bases between them. CDR3: CASSLIGSSTDTQYF. The CDR3 nucleotides are TGTGCCAGCAGTTTAATAGGTAGCTCCACAGATACGCAGTATTTT.